This TCR beta chain was recovered during a study of T cell responses to AZD1222 COVID-19 vaccine. TCRdb's copy holds only in-frame clones and misses some; the assay was immunoSEQ multiplex PCR. This sample has 100,000 or so clones, with about nine tenths found just once. The clonotype was recovered from an adult who received the AZD1222 COVID-19 vaccine. The source was peripheral blood, collected 28 days after the second AZD1222 dose.

For the CDR3, the DNA is TGTGCCACCAGTCAACAGGGGAATCAGCCCCAGCATTTT. Translating gives CATSQQGNQPQHF. The V call is TRBV24-1, the J call TRBJ1-5, with 7 nucleotides matching TRBD1. Germline assignment: CDR1 KGHDR and CDR2 SFDVKD. Trimming cost V 6 bases and J 4 bases; bases outside gene matches: 2. The CDR3 spans 13 residues.